One and the same sample provided the 20 T cell receptor beta chains below, sequenced in a study of blood T cell repertoires in COVID-19. Sequencing used immunoSEQ multiplex PCR; TCRdb keeps in-frame clones, though not all of them. The sample records 230,000 or so clones, roughly 80% being singletons. The sample taken for sequencing was peripheral blood. The origin of the receptors is a human donor in a cohort sampled during active COVID-19.

V is TRBV5-1 and J is TRBJ2-1; possible D gene TRBD2, 5 bases. The V gene lost 3 bases and the J gene lost 13 bases, with 17 bases spanning the gap. Germline V gives CDR1 SGHRS, CDR2 YFSETQ. The CDR3 spans 13 residues. The CDR3 loop is CASSSISRADQFF. The CDR3 DNA reads TGCGCCAGCAGCTCGATATCGCGGGCTGATCAGTTCTTC.

The J gene is TRBJ2-7, the V gene TRBV5-1, with 7 bases aligning to TRBD1. The germline V gene has CDR1 SGHRS and CDR2 YFSETQ. The junction had 8 bases not matched to a gene; V was cut back by 0 bases and J by 2 bases. This CDR3 has 16 amino acids. The CDR3 DNA reads TGCGCCAGCAGCTTGGGATTACAGGGGAAAACCTACGAGCAGTACTTC. Translation gives CASSLGLQGKTYEQYF.

The chain carries TRBV28 and TRBJ1-6; D possibly corresponds to TRBD1 (5 bases). The CDR3 is made up of 14 amino acids. The germline gives CDR1 MDHEN, CDR2 SYDVKM. The germline V and J ends were trimmed by 6 bases and 6 bases, with 12 bases remaining between them. The CDR3 DNA reads as TGTGCCAGCAGCCCGGGGGGAGGTAATTCACCCCTCCACTTT. The encoded protein is CASSPGGGNSPLHF.

This clone was observed once. This rearrangement joins TRBV6-2 or TRBV6-3 to TRBJ2-7; a possible D gene is TRBD1 (5 bases). Trimming pared 2 bases from V and 2 bases from J, leaving 19 bases between. This CDR3 comprises 17 residues. Germline V gives CDR1 MNHEY, CDR2 SVGEGT. CDR3 protein: CASSYVGQGIKTYEQYF. The CDR3 nucleotides are TGTGCCAGCAGTTACGTAGGCCAGGGCATAAAGACCTACGAGCAGTACTTC.

This chain connects TRBV6-5 to TRBJ1-4, with a possible D match to TRBD1 (5 bases). This CDR3 is 15 amino acids long. Germline CDR1 is MNHEY and CDR2 is SVGAGI. Trimming stripped 6 bases from V and 3 bases from J, with 14 bases between. CDR3 DNA sequence: TGTGCCAGCAGGATGGGGGGGTGGTCTAATGAAAAACTGTTTTTT. Encoded protein: CASRMGGWSNEKLFF.

The genes are TRBV28 and TRBJ2-7; weak D call: TRBD2 (5 bases). Trimming removed 3 bases from V and 8 bases from J, with 17 bases in between. CDR1 and CDR2 from the germline V gene are MDHEN and SYDVKM. The CDR3 is 14 amino acids. The CDR3 coding sequence is TGTGCCAGCAGTTTCAGGACTCCTCCTTATAAGCAGTACTTC. Its translation is CASSFRTPPYKQYF. Supplemented by reference TRBV28 and TRBJ2-7, the full variable domain reads DVKVTQSSRYLVKRTGEKVFLECVQDMDHENMFWYRQDPGLGLRLIYFSYDVKMKEKGDIPEGYSVSREKKERFSLILESASTNQTSMYLCASSFRTPPYKQYFGPGTRLTVT.

V gene TRBV29-1 combines with J gene TRBJ2-5, with 9 bases aligning to TRBD1. The CDR3 extends over 16 amino acids. The V and J ends lost 6 bases and 5 bases, in that order; junction bases with no gene match: 16. CDR1 is SQVTM and CDR2 is ANQGSEA in the germline V gene. The CDR3 coding sequence is TGCAGCGTCGCACCACGGTTGGGACAGGGAGGGGAGACCCAGTACTTC. Encoded protein: CSVAPRLGQGGETQYF. Complete variable domain (other parts from reference TRBV29-1 and TRBJ2-5): SAVISQKPSRDICQRGTSLTIQCQVDSQVTMMFWYRQQPGQSLTLIATANQGSEATYESGFVIDKFPISRPNLTFSTLTVSNMSPEDSSIYLCSVAPRLGQGGETQYFGPGTRLLVL.

V and J are TRBV19 and TRBJ2-3, with 8 bases fitting TRBD1. Trimming at V came to 4 bases and at J to 6 bases, leaving 6 bases not matched to a gene. Germline loops: CDR1 LNHDA, CDR2 SQIVND (reference sequence). The length of the CDR3 is 14 residues. CDR3 DNA sequence: TGTGCCAGTAGTACGGACAGGGTCAGGGATACGCAGTATTTT. Translated, it gives CASSTDRVRDTQYF.

This sequence joins TRBV30 and TRBJ2-5, with 13 positions matching TRBD2. J lost 5 bases, V lost 4 bases, and 10 bases had no gene match. This CDR3 region has 16 residues. The V gene's germline CDR1 is GTSNPN and CDR2 SVGIG (reference sequence). Written as DNA, the CDR3 is TGTGCCTGGACCCAGGGACTAGCGGGGTCGGGGGAGACCCAGTACTTC. It codes for CAWTQGLAGSGETQYF.

The rearrangement uses TRBV28 and TRBJ2-7; a weak D match, TRBD1 (6 bases). Germline V gene lookup returns CDR1 MDHEN and CDR2 SYDVKM. The length of the CDR3 is 15 residues. Deletions cut 5 bases from V and 3 bases from J, with 17 bases between. The CDR3 region is CASSAPGTSVYEQYF. The CDR3 coding sequence is TGTGCCAGCAGTGCCCCCGGGACATCAGTCTACGAGCAGTACTTC.

This clone was picked up a small number of times. This chain uses TRBV4-3 with TRBJ1-1; D not resolved. The CDR3 has 14 amino acids. Germline CDR1 LGHNA, CDR2 YSLEER. Trimming stripped 1 base from V and 7 bases from J, with 13 bases between. The CDR3 is CASSQVGRSLEAFF. Written as DNA, the CDR3 is TGCGCCAGCAGCCAAGTTGGCAGGTCCCTTGAAGCTTTCTTT.

The genes are TRBV19 and TRBJ1-3; D possibly corresponds to TRBD1 (5 bases). The CDR3 consists of 15 residues. CDR1 and CDR2 (germline): LNHDA, SQIVND (reference sequence). The germline V and J ends were trimmed by 4 bases and 0 bases, with 10 bases remaining between them. The CDR3 DNA reads TGTGCCAGTAGTAGTGACAGTAGCTCTGGAAACACCATATATTTT. This translates into CASSSDSSSGNTIYF.

The chain employs TRBV25-1 and TRBJ1-4, with a tentative D call TRBD1 (5 bases). The V gene's germline CDR1 is MGHDK and CDR2 SYGVNS. V was cut by 0 bases and J by 1 base, with 9 bases left in between. The CDR3 length is 16 residues. The CDR3 DNA is TGTGCCAGCAGTGAATATAAGGGGCGAACTAATGAAAAACTGTTTTTT. This gives the protein CASSEYKGRTNEKLFF. The full variable domain, with the rest looked up from reference TRBV25-1 and TRBJ1-4, is EADIYQTPRYLVIGTGKKITLECSQTMGHDKMYWYQQDPGMELHLIHYSYGVNSTEKGDLSSESTVSRIRTEHFPLTLESARPSHTSQYLCASSEYKGRTNEKLFFGSGTQLSVL.

The chain employs TRBV28 and TRBJ1-1; 8 bases agree with TRBD1. After removal of 2 bases from V and 5 bases from J, the junction contained 4 bases not matched to a gene. CDR3 size: 14 residues. Germline V gene lookup returns CDR1 MDHEN and CDR2 SYDVKM. DNA for the CDR3: TGTGCCAGCAGTTTAGGACAGGGATGGACTGAAGCTTTCTTT. Encoded protein: CASSLGQGWTEAFF.

V usage is TRBV7-9 and J usage is TRBJ2-4; 7 bases agree with TRBD2. CDR1 SEHNR and CDR2 FQNEAQ come from the germline V gene (reference sequence). This CDR3 spans 12 amino acids. J lost 11 bases, V lost 5 bases, and 6 bases had no gene match. CDR3 protein: CASSPGLTLQYF. The CDR3 DNA is TGTGCCAGCAGCCCGGGACTAACCCTTCAGTACTTC. Combining the CDR3 with reference TRBV7-9 and TRBJ2-4 gives the whole variable domain DTGVSQNPRHKITKRGQNVTFRCDPISEHNRLYWYRQTLGQGPEFLTYFQNEAQLEKSRLLSDRFSAERPKGSFSTLEIQRTEQGDSAMYLCASSPGLTLQYFGAGTRLSVL.

J is TRBJ2-1 and V is TRBV20-1; 9 bases map to TRBD2. The germline V gene has CDR1 DFQATT and CDR2 SNEGSKA (reference sequence). CDR3 length: 14 residues. The V segment lost 3 bases and the J segment 8 bases; nucleotides outside the gene matches: 8. The CDR3 nucleotides are TGCAGTGCTAGTCGGCGGGAGGGTGGGCATGAGCAGTTCTTC. This codes for CSASRREGGHEQFF.

CDR3 in amino acids: CASSFPSWPYEQYF. CDR3 DNA: TGTGCCAGCAGCTTCCCTAGCTGGCCCTACGAGCAGTACTTC. This sequence joins TRBV5-4 and TRBJ2-7; a weak D match, TRBD2 (5 bases). Germline CDR1 is SGHNT and CDR2 is YYREEE (reference sequence). The ends were cut back, 2 bases at V and 2 bases at J, with 11 bases in the middle. This CDR3 region has 14 residues.

The chain is built from TRBV3-1 (or the pseudogene TRBV3-2) and TRBJ2-7, with 7 bases aligning to TRBD2. The CDR3 runs 15 residues. Germline V gene data show CDR1 as LGHDT and CDR2 as YNNKEL (reference sequence). V lost 4 bases and J lost 1; bases outside the gene matches: 7. CDR3 bases: TGTGCCAGCAGCCCCCGTAAAGCGGGGTCCTACGAGCAGTACTTC. This codes for CASSPRKAGSYEQYF.

The rearrangement joins TRBV27 to TRBJ2-6; D gene uncertain. Germline CDR1 reads MNHEY; CDR2 reads SMNVEV (reference sequence). This CDR3 comprises 15 residues. Between the trimmed V and J ends, which lost 5 bases and 0 bases, there was a span of 8 bases. The CDR3 loop is CASSAGSSGANVLTF. DNA of the CDR3: TGTGCCAGCAGTGCCGGGTCCTCTGGGGCCAACGTCCTGACTTTC. Based on the CDR3 plus reference TRBV27 and TRBJ2-6, the full variable domain is EAQVTQNPRYLITVTGKKLTVTCSQNMNHEYMSWYRQDPGLGLRQIYYSMNVEVTDKGDVPEGYKVSRKEKRNFPLILESPSPNQTSLYFCASSAGSSGANVLTFGAGSRLTVL.

CDR3 nucleotide sequence: TGTGCCAGCAGTTTCCCCCGACTAGCGGATACCTACAATGAGCAGTTCTTC. This translates into CASSFPRLADTYNEQFF. The chain carries TRBV28 and TRBJ2-1, with 9 positions matching TRBD2. Germline CDR1 is MDHEN and CDR2 is SYDVKM. After removal of 3 bases from V and 2 bases from J, the junction contained 8 bases not matched to a gene. CDR3 length: 17 amino acids. Variable domain in full (rest from reference TRBV28 and TRBJ2-1): DVKVTQSSRYLVKRTGEKVFLECVQDMDHENMFWYRQDPGLGLRLIYFSYDVKMKEKGDIPEGYSVSREKKERFSLILESASTNQTSMYLCASSFPRLADTYNEQFFGPGTRLTVL.